This T cell receptor (beta chain) was sequenced during a study of T-cell reconstitution after alpha-beta-depleted transplantation in children. For TCRbeta, the library was prepared with unique molecular identifiers. MiXCR, applied by TCRdb to the PCR reads, yields one record per CDR3 protein. The sample records about 690,000 distinct CDR3 sequences, around 16% being singletons. This clonotype was detected only a few times. The sequence was collected from a human donor who donated a stem cell graft to a child with acute myeloid leukemia. Material: PBMCs from the stem cell graft donor, obtained from the stem cell graft.

CDR3 in DNA: TGTGCCAGCAGCTTAATGGGGACAGCTATGAACACTGAAGCTTTCTTT. This encodes CASSLMGTAMNTEAFF. The V and J genes are TRBV7-9 and TRBJ1-1, with 7 bases lining up with TRBD1. The V gene's germline CDR1 is SEHNR and CDR2 FQNEAQ (reference sequence). This CDR3 has 16 amino acids. With V trimmed by 2 bases and J by 0 bases, 6 bases remained unmatched.